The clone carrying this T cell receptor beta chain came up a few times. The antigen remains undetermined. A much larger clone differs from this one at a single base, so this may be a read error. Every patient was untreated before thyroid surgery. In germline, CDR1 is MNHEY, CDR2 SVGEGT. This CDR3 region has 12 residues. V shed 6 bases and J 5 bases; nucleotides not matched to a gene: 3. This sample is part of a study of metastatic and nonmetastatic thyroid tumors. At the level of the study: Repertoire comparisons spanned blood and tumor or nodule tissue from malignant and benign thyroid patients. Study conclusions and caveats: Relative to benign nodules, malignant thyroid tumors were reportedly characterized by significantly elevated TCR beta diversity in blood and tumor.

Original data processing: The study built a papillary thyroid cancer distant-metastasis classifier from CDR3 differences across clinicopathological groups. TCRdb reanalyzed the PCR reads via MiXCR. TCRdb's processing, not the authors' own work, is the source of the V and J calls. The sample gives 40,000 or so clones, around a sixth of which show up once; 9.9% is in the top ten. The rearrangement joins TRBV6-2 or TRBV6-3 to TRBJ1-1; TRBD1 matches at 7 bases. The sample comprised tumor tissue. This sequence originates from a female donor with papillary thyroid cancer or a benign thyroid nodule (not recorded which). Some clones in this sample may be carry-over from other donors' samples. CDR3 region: CASRTGQTEAFF. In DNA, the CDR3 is TGTGCCAGCAGGACAGGGCAGACTGAAGCTTTCTTT.